This TCR beta chain comes out of a study of cytomegalovirus exposure and HLA in healthy donors. Study overall: The study's early data release held tens of millions of unique TCRs from HLA-typed donors. Findings of the study overall: Data from an earlier analysis indicated that most TCR beta V segments were productive either about 90% or about 30% of the time. TCR beta V- and J-gene trimming was later associated with a missense DCLRE1C variant.

The PCR had 60 Vbeta and 13 Jbeta primers. Generated by immunoSEQ multiplex PCR, the TCRdb table keeps only in-frame clones and is missing some. Counted here are roughly 290,000 clones, around 90% occurring once; the ten biggest clones make up roughly 2.3%. A note on this clone: Its target is not known.

Germline loops: CDR1 KGHSH, CDR2 LQKENI. V lost 3 bases and J 7 bases, leaving 15 bases between the germline ends. The CDR3 consists of 15 residues. The rearrangement uses TRBV18 and TRBJ2-2; D call uncertain. Sequenced sample: PBMCs. The clonotype comes from a woman between 18 and 29 years old in good health and CMV-seronegative. The CDR3 DNA reads as TGTGCCAGCTCACCTGCAGACTTTCCCAACGGGGAGCTGTTTTTT. Translated: CASSPADFPNGELFF.